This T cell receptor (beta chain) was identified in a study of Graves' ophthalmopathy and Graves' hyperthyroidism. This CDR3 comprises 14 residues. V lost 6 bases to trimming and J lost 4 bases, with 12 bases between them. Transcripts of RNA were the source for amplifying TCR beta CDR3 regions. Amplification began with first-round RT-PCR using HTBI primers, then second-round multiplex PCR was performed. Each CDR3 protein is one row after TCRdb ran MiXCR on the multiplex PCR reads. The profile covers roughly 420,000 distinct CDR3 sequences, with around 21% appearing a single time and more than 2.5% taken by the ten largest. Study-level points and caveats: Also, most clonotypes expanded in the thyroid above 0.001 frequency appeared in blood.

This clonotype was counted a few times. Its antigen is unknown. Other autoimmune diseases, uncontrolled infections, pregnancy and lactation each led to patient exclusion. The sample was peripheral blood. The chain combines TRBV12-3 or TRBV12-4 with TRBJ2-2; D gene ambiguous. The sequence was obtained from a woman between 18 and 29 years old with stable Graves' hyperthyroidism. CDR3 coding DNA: TGTGCCAGCAGGGGCTGGTCGCTCACCGGGGAGCTGTTTTTT. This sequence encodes CASRGWSLTGELFF.